This T cell receptor (beta chain) is drawn from a study of shared clonotypes between healthy human individuals. Method: immunoSEQ multiplex PCR; TCRdb's copy keeps in-frame clones and lacks some. The sample records 950,000 to 1,300,000 clones, approximately 76% being singletons. From germline, CDR1 is SGDLS and CDR2 YYNGEE. With V trimmed by 0 bases and J by 2 bases, 2 bases remained unmatched. The CDR3 is 15 amino acids. The TCR sequence derives from a man younger than 35 in good health. Sequences were obtained from memory CD4+ T cells sorted from blood. Subset defined: CD45RA-negative fraction. The rearrangement joins TRBV9 to TRBJ2-1; 7 bases line up with TRBD1. The CDR3 nucleotides are TGTGCCAGCAGCGTAGCGCAGGGGGCCTACAATGAGCAGTTCTTC. It codes for CASSVAQGAYNEQFF.